The 10 T cell receptor beta chains below were found in one sample sequenced in a study of read filtering for tumor transcriptome and immune sequencing. This library used around 400 ng RNA and molecular barcoded adaptors spanning alpha/delta and beta/gamma chains. MiXCR was run by TCRdb on the reads, yielding one entry per CDR3 protein. The profile covers nearly 60,000 distinct CDR3 sequences, with 9% to 15% appearing a single time and under 20% taken by the ten largest. The sequencing input was a population of CD138-negative cells sorted from bone marrow. The receptor set was obtained from a donor over 35 with multiple myeloma.

This clonotype occurred many times. This chain connects TRBV12-3 or TRBV12-4 to TRBJ1-2; 7 nucleotides match TRBD1. The CDR3 has 14 residues. Germline trimming cut 6 bases from V and 8 bases from J; bases unmatched to any gene: 12. As DNA, the CDR3 is TGTGCCAGCAGGACCGGGACAGTCGGAGGGGGCTACACCTTC. It encodes CASRTGTVGGGYTF.

This clonotype is labeled as large. A read error may produce the germline difference seen at one junction end. V and J are TRBV4-2 and TRBJ2-7, with no clear D. The V gene's germline CDR1 is LGHNA and CDR2 YNFKEQ. CDR3 length equals 16 residues. For the CDR3, the DNA is TGCGCCAGCAGCCACAAGACGGACGGAAACTCCTACGAGCAGTACTTC. Amino acid sequence: CASSHKTDGNSYEQYF.

Many counts were recorded for this clonotype. The chain carries TRBV2 and TRBJ1-5; TRBD1 might be the D (5 bases). Germline values: CDR1 SNHLY, CDR2 FYNNEI. The V end was cut by 5 bases, the J end by 9 bases, with 20 bases between. The CDR3 sequence is 15 residues long. Here the CDR3 reads CASSLGTPGRTPQHF. The CDR3 nucleotides are TGTGCCAGCAGTCTTGGGACTCCTGGACGGACGCCCCAGCATTTT.

Comments on this clonotype: A much larger clone sits a single nucleotide away, making a read error possible. The genes are TRBV19 and TRBJ2-1; TRBD1 matches at 9 bases. This CDR3 has 16 residues. Germline V gene lookup returns CDR1 LNHDA and CDR2 SQIVND (reference sequence). CDR3 coding DNA: TGTGCCAGTACTGCTACCACCGGGACAGGGTCGAATGAGCAGTTATTC. The encoded protein is CASTATTGTGSNEQLF.

This clonotype has ten or more counts. This rearrangement joins TRBV29-1 to TRBJ2-5, with D unclear. V lost 1 base and J lost 0, with 9 bases in between. The germline V gene has CDR1 SQVTM and CDR2 ANQGSEA. This CDR3 has 14 residues. In nucleotides, the CDR3 is TGCAGCGTTGAAGGCAGGCTGTACCAAGAGACCCAGTACTTC. Its translation is CSVEGRLYQETQYF.

At least ten counts were recorded for this clonotype. This chain joins TRBV12-3 or TRBV12-4 and TRBJ1-2, with D possibly TRBD1 on 5 matching bases. The CDR3 totals 12 residues. The V end was cut by 5 bases, the J end by 5 bases, with 9 bases between. The CDR3 bases are TGTGCCAGCAGTCGCAGGGAATATGGCTACACCTTC. Translated: CASSRREYGYTF.

The CDR3 sequence is CASSLVAGGRAGELFF. As DNA, the CDR3 is TGTGCCAGCAGTTTGGTAGCGGGGGGAAGGGCCGGGGAGCTGTTTTTT. This sequence joins TRBV28 and TRBJ2-2, with 10 bases identical to TRBD2. The CDR3 runs to 16 residues. Germline-derived CDR1 and CDR2 are MDHEN and SYDVKM. The J segment lost 6 bases and the V segment lost 3 bases, leaving 7 bases of the junction unmatched.

This clonotype was counted ten times or more. This chain joins TRBV7-3 and TRBJ2-3, with D possibly TRBD2 on 5 matching bases. The CDR3 runs 13 residues. The germline V and J ends were trimmed by 4 bases and 4 bases, with 9 bases remaining between them. Germline assignment: CDR1 SGHTA and CDR2 FQGTGA. CDR3 nucleotide sequence: TGTGCCAGCAGCTCACCGGGGTCAGATACGCAGTATTTT. It is translated as CASSSPGSDTQYF.

The rearrangement joins TRBV15 to TRBJ1-3; D gene unclear. The CDR3 spans 13 residues. Per germline, CDR1 LNHNV and CDR2 YYDKDF (reference sequence). Trimming left V 8 bases short and J 4 bases short, with 12 bases between. The CDR3: CATAPRIGNTIYF. DNA for the CDR3: TGTGCCACCGCCCCTAGGATCGGAAACACCATATATTTT.

Details on this clonotype: A clone one base away is much larger, so this may be a read error. The conserved final phenylalanine or tryptophan is absent from the CDR3, which likely points to a read error. The chain carries TRBV11-3 and TRBJ2-2; the D gene is possibly TRBD1 (6 bases). Trimming cost V 3 bases and J 4 bases, with 12 bases left between them. This CDR3 has 15 residues. Germline CDR1 and CDR2: SGHNT and YENEEA. The CDR3: CASSLMGASTGELFI. The CDR3 DNA sequence: TGTGCCAGCAGCTTGATGGGGGCGAGCACCGGGGAGCTGTTTATT.